The T cell receptor beta chain described here comes from a study of graft-versus-host responses after intestinal transplantation (dated by TCRdb to 2020 to 2022). Describing the broader study: Recipients received multivisceral, liver-intestinal, or isolated intestinal transplants. Samples from a few later patients were sequenced in-house on an Illumina MiSeq with MiXCR processing rather than by the commercial service. Every recipient was given anti-thymocyte globulin induction, followed by roughly 3 years of maintenance tacrolimus and steroids. A peak of at least 4% donor T cells among recipient peripheral blood mononuclear cells was the definition used for donor T cell macrochimerism. A cohort of some 24 intestinal transplant recipients, including one retransplant, was enrolled, and a few patients lacking pretransplant specimens were excluded. After intestinal transplantation, graft-versus-host and host-versus-graft alloreactive T cell clones were followed in the graft, circulation and bone marrow using bulk TCR-beta CDR3 sequencing. Alloreactive clones were identified by sequencing pre-transplant mixed lymphocyte reaction products and comparing them with unstimulated pre-transplant donor and recipient T cells. Here is what the overall study found, with its caveats: High GvH to HvG T cell clonal ratios were observed in the allografts of patients with donor T cell macrochimerism. GvH clones turned up in recipient bone marrow, with some appearing earlier in ileal mucosa or blood, a pattern consistent with an intestinal mucosal origin. Early after transplant, declines in HvG clones were associated with peak levels of circulating GvH clones. The relatively low number and heterogeneity of intestinal transplant patients limited the conclusions.

As regards this clone: Its antigen remains unidentified. The record has no base qualities; no much larger clone is one base away.

The time point label, read with the paper, signifies: cells obtained before transplantation from donor or recipient. CD3+CD4+ and CD3+CD8+ populations were FACS-sorted from unstimulated pre-transplant donor and recipient cells taken from spleen or lymph nodes. Trimming at the junction amounts to 7 bases on V and 5 bases on J, and the germline ends lie 17 bases apart. CDR1 and CDR2 were assigned from the germline V gene (reference sequence) as MNHNY and SVGAGI. The CDR3 spans 14 residues, from the cysteine through the phenylalanine. Only the CDR3 part of the read is kept: 42 bases, read in frame from the first base. Library method: the immunoSEQ multiplex PCR assay. In most patients, genomic DNA was isolated using the Qiagen DNeasy Blood and Tissue Kit and sent frozen to Adaptive Biotechnologies for TCR sequencing. Adaptive Biotechnologies carried out high-throughput TCR-beta CDR3 sequencing of genomic DNA for most patients. Per the original workflow: Adaptive's ImmunoSEQ software supplied the TCR sequencing data for more than 15 patients, while MiXCR and VDJtools were used to process a few other patients. To correct CD4 versus CD8 sorting errors, any sequence found in both subsets at a frequency ratio below 5:1 was removed. Because the origin of CDR3 nucleotide sequences shared between donor and recipient could not be assigned, those sequences were removed. To count as alloreactive, a clone needed at least 2-fold expansion over unstimulated cells and a minimum CFSE-low frequency of 0.002% (template counts) or 0.001% (read counts). Clones were considered mappable if detected in sequenced pre-transplant spleen, lymph node, or MLR CFSE-low populations of the donor or recipient. The cumulative frequency of alloreactive clones was calculated as a percentage of all sequences, weighted by copy number. Not all clones reach the TCRdb copy of this immuneACCESS table, which keeps in-frame sequences only. Checked studies attribute under half of the gap to unresolved V genes and leave the rest unexplained. That table is the source of V, J and clone size, and D and trimming were worked out from the DNA. A total of some 150,000 clones appear in this sample, about nine tenths of them only once. The ten largest clones capture approximately 0.2% of the sample.

The V and J genes are TRBV6-6 and TRBJ1-1; the best D guess is TRBD1, with 6 bases matching. Material: unstimulated CD4+ T cells sorted from spleen or lymph node cells, obtained before intestinal transplant. This TCR derives from a human donor who received an intestinal transplant. CDR3 region: CASKIPGAETEAFF. The nucleotide sequence is TGTGCCAGCAAAATCCCAGGGGCTGAAACTGAAGCTTTCTTT.